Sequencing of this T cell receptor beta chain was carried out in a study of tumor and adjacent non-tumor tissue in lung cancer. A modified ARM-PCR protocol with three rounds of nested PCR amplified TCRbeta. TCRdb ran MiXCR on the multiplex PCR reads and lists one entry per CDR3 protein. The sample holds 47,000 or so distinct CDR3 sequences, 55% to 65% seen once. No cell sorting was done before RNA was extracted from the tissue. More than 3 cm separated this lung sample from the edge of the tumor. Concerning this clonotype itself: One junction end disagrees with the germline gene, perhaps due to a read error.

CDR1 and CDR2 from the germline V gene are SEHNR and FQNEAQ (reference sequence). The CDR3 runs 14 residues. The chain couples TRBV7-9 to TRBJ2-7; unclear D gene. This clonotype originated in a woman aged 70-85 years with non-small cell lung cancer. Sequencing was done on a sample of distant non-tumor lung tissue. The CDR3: CTSSLEQTAWEQYF. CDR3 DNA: TGTACCAGCAGCTTAGAACAGACTGCCTGGGAGCAGTACTTC.